The T cell receptor (beta chain) described here comes from a study of cytomegalovirus exposure and HLA in healthy donors (dated by TCRdb to 2015 to 2018). About the study as a whole: The 500 to 800 repertoires of the first cohort and the roughly 110 validation repertoires were produced on the same platform, according to a later analysis. The study aimed to test whether cataloging public T cell receptors could reveal signatures of past pathogen exposure. Besides the first cohort of more than 650 subjects, a separate validation cohort made up of 120 different subjects was used. High-throughput TCR immunosequencing, statistical association of individual TCRs with disease status, and machine learning were combined to predict cytomegalovirus infection status.

Trimming removed 0 bases from V and 4 bases from J; the gene matches leave 7 bases unexplained. CDR1 is given as SNHLY and CDR2 as FYNNEI, both from the germline V gene. The CDR3 sequence holds 17 residues, the cysteine and phenylalanine included. Only the CDR3 DNA stays, 51 bases, in frame from base 1. General conclusions and limits of the study: Most TCR sequences were seen in very few donors, while some public TCRs were found in many individuals. Subsequent analysis determined that TCRs grouped into clusters in the first cohort also showed a tendency toward co-occurrence across the approximately 110 validation repertoires, and 90% to 95% of cluster scores exceeded 0. In vitro tests confirmed that three of the cytomegalovirus-associated TCR beta chains recognize cytomegalovirus antigens. A later analysis had no HLA typing for the validation cohort, so co-occurrence there was scored across all 120 repertoires. According to the authors, the approach could potentially be generalized to other disease states and immunological phenotypes. A total of fewer than 200 TCR beta chains were listed by the study as associated with cytomegalovirus. In both the original and validation cohorts, the classifier was reported to diagnose cytomegalovirus status with high specificity and sensitivity.

With respect to this clone: Which antigen it targets is not known. It has no much larger one-base neighbor in the sample; base qualities were not kept.

Donors formed part of the validation cohort, which comprised some 120 subjects and was distinct from the first cohort of under 750 subjects. Library preparation was by the immunoSEQ multiplex PCR assay. In the source study's methods: To diagnose cytomegalovirus status from the catalog of TCR beta chain sequences, a statistical classification framework was built. Imported from immuneACCESS, the table was reduced by TCRdb to in-frame sequences with V and J called. These copies leave out some clones; in studies compared against another copy, an unresolved V gene accounts for under half, and the cause of the remainder is not known. V and J calls and clone size are as listed in that table; D and trimming were resolved from the DNA. The table for this sample lists about 60,000 clones; just under 95% of them were counted only once. The ten largest make up about 7% of the sample.

This receptor chain uses TRBV2 and TRBJ2-1; TRBD2 lines up with 9 middle nucleotides. This receptor was taken from a woman aged 18 to 35 in good health and CMV-seropositive. What was sequenced was PBMCs. The DNA reads as follows: TGTGCCAGCAGTGAAGCTGGTAGCGGGAGTTTATACAATGAGCAGTTCTTC. Protein translation: CASSEAGSGSLYNEQFF.